The 7 T cell receptor beta chains listed next were all sequenced from one sample in a study of blood T cell repertoires in COVID-19. Sequencing was performed with immunoSEQ multiplex PCR; in TCRdb, only in-frame clones are kept and a portion is missing. The sample shows roughly 460,000 clones, approximately 90% of them seen only once. Sequenced sample: peripheral blood. All receptors come from a man in his late teens or twenties with COVID-19, enrolled during active disease.

The genes are TRBV7-2 and TRBJ2-1, with D hard to call. The V and J ends lost 2 bases and 9 bases respectively, with 11 bases between them. Germline loops: CDR1 SGHTA, CDR2 FQGNSA. The CDR3 runs 13 residues. The CDR3 DNA reads as TGTGCCAGCAGCTTACCCGGTGCGTTTGAGCAGTTCTTC. Translating it yields CASSLPGAFEQFF. The entire variable domain, with the rest obtained from reference TRBV7-2 and TRBJ2-1, is as follows: GAGVSQSPSNKVTEKGKDVELRCDPISGHTALYWYRQSLGQGLEFLIYFQGNSAPDKSGLPSDRFSAERTGGSVSTLTIQRTQQEDSAVYLCASSLPGAFEQFFGPGTRLTVL.

This clone has only one observation. This rearrangement joins TRBV9 to TRBJ1-4; no clear D. This CDR3 is 13 amino acids long. Deletions cut 0 bases from V and 5 bases from J, with 5 bases between. Per germline, CDR1 SGDLS and CDR2 YYNGEE. The CDR3 nucleotides read TGTGCCAGCAGCGTAGCCCCGAATGAAAAACTGTTTTTT. Its protein product is CASSVAPNEKLFF.

V and J are TRBV20-1 and TRBJ1-5; perhaps TRBD1 as D (6 bases). The CDR3 length is 13 residues. Trimming removed 3 bases at V and 7 bases at J, with 13 bases between. Germline loops: CDR1 DFQATT, CDR2 SNEGSKA (reference sequence). CDR3 loop: CSASSGGGQPQHF. CDR3 DNA: TGCAGTGCTAGTTCTGGGGGCGGCCAGCCCCAGCATTTT.

The rearrangement uses TRBV19 and TRBJ2-2, with D maybe TRBD1 (5 bases). V was shortened by 7 bases and J by 3 bases, with 15 bases between the two germline ends. CDR1 is LNHDA and CDR2 is SQIVND in the germline V gene (reference sequence). The CDR3 has 15 amino acids. Here the CDR3 DNA reads TGTGCCAGTAATAGGATTAAGGGGTACACCGGGGAGCTGTTTTTT. Amino acids: CASNRIKGYTGELFF.

J is TRBJ2-2 and V is TRBV2; D may be TRBD1 (6 bases). Per germline, CDR1 SNHLY and CDR2 FYNNEI. The CDR3 has 12 residues. Trimming stripped 6 bases from V and 7 bases from J, with 9 bases between. As DNA, the CDR3 is TGTGCCAGCAGCCAGGGGCTCGGGGAGCTGTTTTTT. Amino acids: CASSQGLGELFF.

The V call is TRBV11-2, the J call TRBJ2-1; possible D gene TRBD2, 6 bases. The CDR3 loop spans 13 amino acids. Germline CDR1 and CDR2: SGHAT and FQNNGV. Trimming took 5 bases from V and 8 from J, leaving 13 bases between them. This CDR3 reads CASSQEASDEQFF. DNA for the CDR3: TGTGCCAGCAGCCAAGAGGCTAGCGATGAGCAGTTCTTC.

This sequence joins TRBV28 and TRBJ2-1; tentatively, D is TRBD2 (5 bases). The germline gives CDR1 MDHEN, CDR2 SYDVKM. The CDR3 is made up of 12 amino acids. Between the trimmed V and J ends, which lost 7 bases and 8 bases, there was a span of 12 bases. In nucleotides, the CDR3 is TGTGCCAGCATGAACAGAGGGTATGAGCAGTTCTTC. This sequence encodes CASMNRGYEQFF.